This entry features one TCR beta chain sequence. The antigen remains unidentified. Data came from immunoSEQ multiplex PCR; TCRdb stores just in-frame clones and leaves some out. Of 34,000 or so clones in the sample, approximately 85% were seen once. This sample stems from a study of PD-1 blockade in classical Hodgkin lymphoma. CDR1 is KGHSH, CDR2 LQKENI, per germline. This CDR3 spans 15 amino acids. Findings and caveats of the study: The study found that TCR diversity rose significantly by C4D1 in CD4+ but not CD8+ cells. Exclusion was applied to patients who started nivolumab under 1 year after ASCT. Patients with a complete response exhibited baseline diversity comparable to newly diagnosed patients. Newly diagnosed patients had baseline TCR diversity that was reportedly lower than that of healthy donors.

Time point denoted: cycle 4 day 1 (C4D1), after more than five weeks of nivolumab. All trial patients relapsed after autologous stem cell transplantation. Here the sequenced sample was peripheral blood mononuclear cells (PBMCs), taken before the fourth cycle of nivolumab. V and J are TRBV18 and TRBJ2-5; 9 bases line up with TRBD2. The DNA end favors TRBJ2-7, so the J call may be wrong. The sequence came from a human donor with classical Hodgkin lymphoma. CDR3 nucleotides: TGTGCCAGCTCACCACAACTAGCGGGCACCTACGAGCAGTACTTC. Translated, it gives CASSPQLAGTYEQYF.